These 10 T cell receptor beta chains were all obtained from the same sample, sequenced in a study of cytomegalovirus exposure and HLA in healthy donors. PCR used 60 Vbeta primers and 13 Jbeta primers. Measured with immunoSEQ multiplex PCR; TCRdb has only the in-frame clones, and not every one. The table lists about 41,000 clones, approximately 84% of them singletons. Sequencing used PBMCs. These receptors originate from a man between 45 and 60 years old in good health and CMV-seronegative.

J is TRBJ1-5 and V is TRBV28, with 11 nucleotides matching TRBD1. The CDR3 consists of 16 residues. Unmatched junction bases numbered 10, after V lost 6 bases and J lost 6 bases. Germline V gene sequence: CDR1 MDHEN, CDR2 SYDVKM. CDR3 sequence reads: CASSHPGTGGGQPQHF. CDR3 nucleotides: TGTGCCAGCAGCCATCCCGGGACAGGGGGAGGTCAGCCCCAGCATTTT.

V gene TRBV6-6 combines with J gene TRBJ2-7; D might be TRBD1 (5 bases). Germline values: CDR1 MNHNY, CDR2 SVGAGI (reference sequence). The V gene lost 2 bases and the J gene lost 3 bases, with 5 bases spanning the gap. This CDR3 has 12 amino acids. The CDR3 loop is CASSYDSYEQYF. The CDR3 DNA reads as TGTGCCAGCAGTTACGACAGCTACGAGCAGTACTTC.

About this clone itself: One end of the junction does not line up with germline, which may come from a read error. CDR3 bases: TGTTCCAGCAGCTTACGGGAGAGATACGAGCAGTACTTC. Its protein product is CSSSLRERYEQYF. This sequence joins TRBV7-9 and TRBJ2-7, with D possibly being TRBD2 (6 bases). CDR3 length equals 13 residues. Germline CDR1 and CDR2: SEHNR and FQNEAQ (reference sequence).

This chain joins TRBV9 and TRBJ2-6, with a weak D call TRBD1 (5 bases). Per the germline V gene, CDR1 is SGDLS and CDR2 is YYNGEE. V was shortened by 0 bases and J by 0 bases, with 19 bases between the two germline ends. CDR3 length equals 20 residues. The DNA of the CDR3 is TGTGCCAGCAGCGTAGAAGAAGGAGACAGCCCCTACTCTGGGGCCAACGTCCTGACTTTC. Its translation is CASSVEEGDSPYSGANVLTF.

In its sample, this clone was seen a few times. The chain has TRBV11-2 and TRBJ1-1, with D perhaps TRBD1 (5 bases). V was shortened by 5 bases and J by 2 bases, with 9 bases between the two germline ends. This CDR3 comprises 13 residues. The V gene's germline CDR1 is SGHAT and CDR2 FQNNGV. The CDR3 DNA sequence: TGTGCCAGCAGCCCAGGGCGAAACACTGAAGCTTTCTTT. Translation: CASSPGRNTEAFF.

CDR3 loop: CAWSGPPWRRGRQETQYF. In nucleotides, the CDR3 is TGTGCCTGGAGTGGCCCTCCGTGGCGCAGGGGGCGCCAAGAGACCCAGTACTTC. This chain links TRBV30 with TRBJ2-5; 8 nucleotides align to TRBD1. Germline-derived CDR1 and CDR2 are GTSNPN and SVGIG (reference sequence). With V trimmed by 1 base and J by 1 base, 14 bases remained unmatched. CDR3 length: 18 amino acids.

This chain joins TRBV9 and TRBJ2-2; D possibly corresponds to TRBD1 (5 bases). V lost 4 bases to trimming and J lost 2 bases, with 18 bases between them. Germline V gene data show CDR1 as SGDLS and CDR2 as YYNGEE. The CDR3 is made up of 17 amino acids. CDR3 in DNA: TGTGCCAGCAGCCCCCTTACAGGCCTCCGAAACACCGGGGAGCTGTTTTTT. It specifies CASSPLTGLRNTGELFF.

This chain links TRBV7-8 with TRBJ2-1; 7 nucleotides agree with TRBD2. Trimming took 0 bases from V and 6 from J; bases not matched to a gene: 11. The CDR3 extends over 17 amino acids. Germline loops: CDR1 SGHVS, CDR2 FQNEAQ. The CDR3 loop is CASSLAGSSSGLNEQFF. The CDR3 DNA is TGTGCCAGCAGCTTAGCGGGGAGTAGTAGCGGGCTCAATGAGCAGTTCTTC.

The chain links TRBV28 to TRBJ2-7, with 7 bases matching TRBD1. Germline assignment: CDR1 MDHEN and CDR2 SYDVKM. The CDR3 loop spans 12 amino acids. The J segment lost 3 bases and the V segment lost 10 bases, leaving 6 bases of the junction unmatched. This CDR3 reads CATGTVNYEQYF. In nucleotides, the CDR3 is TGTGCCACTGGGACAGTAAACTACGAGCAGTACTTC.

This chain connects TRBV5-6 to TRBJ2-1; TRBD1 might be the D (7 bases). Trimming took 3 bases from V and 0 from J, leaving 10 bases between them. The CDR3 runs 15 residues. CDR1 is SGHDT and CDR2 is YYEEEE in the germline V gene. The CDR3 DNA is TGTGCCAGCAGCTCAGGGGGGTACTCCTACAATGAGCAGTTCTTC. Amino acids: CASSSGGYSYNEQFF.